The clone carrying this T cell receptor beta chain was recorded only once. Its antigen remains unidentified. The genes are named according to mouse. From the germline J gene comes the end of the CDR3, since the read stops 1 residue before it. The data were obtained in a study of tissue T cells after allogeneic stem cell transplantation. Overall study results and limits: Few T cell clones were shared across patients, but motif clusters showed tissue-specific shared signatures. Anatomically similar tissues had similar TCR repertoires within each patient.

Time point reported: mouse harvest day 14 after allogeneic transplant. Mouse grafts combined 10^7 T-cell-depleted bone marrow cells with 10^6 splenic CD5+ T cells. Tissues came from B6→BALB/c major-mismatch GVHD mice at day 7 or 14. Generated by immunoSEQ multiplex PCR, the TCRdb table keeps only in-frame clones and is missing some. The data contain around 5,000 clones, around 45% of them seen just once; the ten biggest clones take up roughly an eighth. CDR1 SGHSN and CDR2 HYEKVE come from the germline V gene. V lost 2 bases, J lost 4 bases, and 4 bases stayed unmatched. CDR3 size: 15 residues. The receptor's source is a female BALB/c mouse given C57BL/6 T cells with graft-versus-host disease after an allogeneic hematopoietic cell transplant. The specimen was gut tissue. The rearrangement links TRBV12-1 to TRBJ2-1; the match to TRBD1 covers 10 bases. The sequenced part of the CDR3 DNA is TGTGCCAGCTCTCCGGGACAGGGGTGGTATGCTGAGCAGTTC. Its protein product is CASSPGQGWYAEQF. From start to end, the CDR3 is CASSPGQGWYAEQFF. Based on the CDR3 plus reference TRBV12-1 and TRBJ2-1, the full variable domain is DSGVVQSPRHIIKEKGGRSVLTCIPISGHSNVVWYQQTLGKELKFLIQHYEKVERDKGFLPSRFSVQQFDDYHSEMNMSALELEDSAMYFCASSPGQGWYAEQFFGPGTRLTVL.